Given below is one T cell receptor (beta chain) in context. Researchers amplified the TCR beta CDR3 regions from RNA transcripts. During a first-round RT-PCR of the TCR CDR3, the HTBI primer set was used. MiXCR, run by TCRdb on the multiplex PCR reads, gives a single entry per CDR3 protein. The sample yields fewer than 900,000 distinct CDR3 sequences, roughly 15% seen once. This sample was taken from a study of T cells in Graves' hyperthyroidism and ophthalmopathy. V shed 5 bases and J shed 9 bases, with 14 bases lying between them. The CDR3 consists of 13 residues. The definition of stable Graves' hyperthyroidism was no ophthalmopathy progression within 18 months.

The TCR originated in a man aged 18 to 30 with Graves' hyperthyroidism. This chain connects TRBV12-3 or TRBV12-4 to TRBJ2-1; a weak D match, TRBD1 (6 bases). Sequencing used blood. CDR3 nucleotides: TGTGCCAGCAGTCACTCAGGGGACGGTGAGCAGTTCTTC. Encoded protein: CASSHSGDGEQFF.